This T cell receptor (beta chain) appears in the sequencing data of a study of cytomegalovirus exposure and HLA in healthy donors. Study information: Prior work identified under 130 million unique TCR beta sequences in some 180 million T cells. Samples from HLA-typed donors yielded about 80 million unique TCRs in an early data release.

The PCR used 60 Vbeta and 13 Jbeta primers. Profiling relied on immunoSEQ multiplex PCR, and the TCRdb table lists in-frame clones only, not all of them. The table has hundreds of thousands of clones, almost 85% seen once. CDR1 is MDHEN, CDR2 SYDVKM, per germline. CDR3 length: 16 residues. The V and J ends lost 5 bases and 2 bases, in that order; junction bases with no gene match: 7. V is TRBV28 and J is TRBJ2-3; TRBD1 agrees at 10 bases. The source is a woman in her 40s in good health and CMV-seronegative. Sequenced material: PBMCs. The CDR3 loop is CASSTWTGGDTDTQYF. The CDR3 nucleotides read TGTGCCAGCAGTACTTGGACAGGGGGAGACACAGATACGCAGTATTTT. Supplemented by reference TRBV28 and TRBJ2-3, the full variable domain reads DVKVTQSSRYLVKRTGEKVFLECVQDMDHENMFWYRQDPGLGLRLIYFSYDVKMKEKGDIPEGYSVSREKKERFSLILESASTNQTSMYLCASSTWTGGDTDTQYFGPGTRLTVL.